The sequence of this TCR beta chain was determined in a study of T cell responses to AZD1222 COVID-19 vaccine. This clone came up once. Its antigen remains unidentified. Overall study results and limits: Clonal diversity was possibly underestimated; the donors were predominantly white British and more often female.

The table came from immunoSEQ multiplex PCR; TCRdb's copy has only in-frame clones and leaves some out. Among about 150,000 clones, 88% were seen once, and the ten largest hold 5% to 5.5%. The CDR3 spans 14 residues. V lost 8 bases and J lost 2, with 12 bases in between. The germline V gene encodes CDR1 SGHVS and CDR2 FQNEAQ. The specimen was peripheral blood, collected 28 days after the second dose of the MenACWY control vaccine. This clonotype was sampled from an adult who received the MenACWY meningococcal vaccine as a control. J is TRBJ2-2 and V is TRBV7-8, with D possibly TRBD2 on 6 matching bases. The DNA for the CDR3 is TGTGCCAGCCTGCTGGAGGGTAACACCGGGGAGCTGTTTTTT. Translated: CASLLEGNTGELFF.